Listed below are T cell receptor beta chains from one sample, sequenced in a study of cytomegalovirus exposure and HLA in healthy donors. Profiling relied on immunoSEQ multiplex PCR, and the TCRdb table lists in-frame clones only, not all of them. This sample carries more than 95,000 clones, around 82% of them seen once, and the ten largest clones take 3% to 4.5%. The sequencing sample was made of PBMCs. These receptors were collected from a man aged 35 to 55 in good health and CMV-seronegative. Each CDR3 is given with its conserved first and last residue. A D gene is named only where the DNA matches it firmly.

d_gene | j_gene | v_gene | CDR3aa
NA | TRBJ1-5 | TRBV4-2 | CASSQDRQGGQPQHF
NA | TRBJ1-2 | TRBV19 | CASSTSLYGYTF
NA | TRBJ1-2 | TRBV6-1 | CASSDSTNYGYTF
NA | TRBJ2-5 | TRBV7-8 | CASSLLADQETQYF
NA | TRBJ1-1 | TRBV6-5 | CASSEQGMNTEAFF
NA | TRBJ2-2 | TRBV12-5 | CASGRDTNTGELFF
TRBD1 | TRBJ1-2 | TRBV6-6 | CASLSTRDRIRGYTF
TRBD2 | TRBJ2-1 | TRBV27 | CASRLAGGSHEQFF
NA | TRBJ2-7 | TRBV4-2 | CASSQSRDWTYEQYF
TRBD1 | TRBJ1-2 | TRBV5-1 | CASSLGHRGLNYGYTF
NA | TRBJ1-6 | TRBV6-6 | CASSLYNSPLHF